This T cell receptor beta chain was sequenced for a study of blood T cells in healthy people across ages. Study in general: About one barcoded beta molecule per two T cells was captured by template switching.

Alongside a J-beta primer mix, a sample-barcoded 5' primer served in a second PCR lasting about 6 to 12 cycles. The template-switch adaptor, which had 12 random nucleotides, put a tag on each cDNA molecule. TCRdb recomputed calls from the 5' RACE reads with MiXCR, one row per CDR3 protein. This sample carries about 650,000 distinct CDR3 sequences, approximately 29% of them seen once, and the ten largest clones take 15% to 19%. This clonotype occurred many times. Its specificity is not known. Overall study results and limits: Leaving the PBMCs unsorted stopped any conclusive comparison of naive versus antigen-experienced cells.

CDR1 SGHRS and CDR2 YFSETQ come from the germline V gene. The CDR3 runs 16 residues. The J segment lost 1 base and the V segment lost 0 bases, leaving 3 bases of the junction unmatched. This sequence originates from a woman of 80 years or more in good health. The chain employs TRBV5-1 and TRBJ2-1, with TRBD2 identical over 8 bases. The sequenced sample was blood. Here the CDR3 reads CASSLVAGTSYNEQFF. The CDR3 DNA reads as TGCGCCAGCAGCTTGGTAGCGGGGACTTCCTACAATGAGCAGTTCTTC.